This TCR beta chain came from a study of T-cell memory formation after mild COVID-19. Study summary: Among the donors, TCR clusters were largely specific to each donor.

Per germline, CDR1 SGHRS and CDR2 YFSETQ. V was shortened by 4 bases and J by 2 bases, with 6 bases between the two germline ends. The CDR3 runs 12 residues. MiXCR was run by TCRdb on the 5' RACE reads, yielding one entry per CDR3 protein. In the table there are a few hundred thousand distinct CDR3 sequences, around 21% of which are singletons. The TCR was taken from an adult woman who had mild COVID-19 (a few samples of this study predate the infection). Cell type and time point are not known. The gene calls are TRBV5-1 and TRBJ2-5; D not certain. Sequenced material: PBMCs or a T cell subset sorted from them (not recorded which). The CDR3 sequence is CASSPAQETQYF. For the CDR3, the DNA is TGCGCCAGCAGCCCCGCACAAGAGACCCAGTACTTC.